Listed below are T cell receptor beta chains from one sample, sequenced in a study of cytomegalovirus exposure and HLA in healthy donors. Sequencing used immunoSEQ multiplex PCR; TCRdb keeps in-frame clones, though not all of them. The table lists 150,000 to 200,000 clones, around 86% of them singletons. Sequencing was carried out using PBMCs. The receptors originated from a man over 45 in good health and CMV-seropositive. CDR3s include the opening cysteine and the closing phenylalanine or tryptophan. The order of the fields is D gene, clone size, V gene, J gene, CDR3 protein, CDR3 DNA. The D gene is left open where the match is weak. Clone sizes are given selectively: once, few, many, or a class where the clone is expanded.

-	-	TRBV11-1	TRBJ1-5	CASSSRPTEAREPQHF	TGTGCCAGCAGCTCGCGCCCCACCGAAGCCCGGGAGCCCCAGCATTTT
-	-	TRBV25-1	TRBJ1-1	CASRRSNTEAFF	TGTGCCAGCAGGAGATCGAACACTGAAGCTTTCTTT
TRBD1	-	TRBV7-8	TRBJ2-7	CASSLRDRISYEQYF	TGTGCCAGCAGCCTACGGGACAGAATAAGCTACGAGCAGTACTTC
TRBD2	-	TRBV7-6	TRBJ2-7	CASSRGGAYEQYF	TGTGCCAGCAGTAGGGGAGGGGCCTACGAGCAGTACTTC
-	-	TRBV28	TRBJ2-7	CASSSPGYYEQYF	TGTGCCAGCAGTTCCCCCGGGTACTACGAGCAGTACTTC
TRBD2	-	TRBV30	TRBJ2-7	CAWSVPSSGSYEQYF	TGTGCCTGGAGTGTACCGTCTAGCGGTTCCTACGAGCAGTACTTC
-	-	TRBV7-8	TRBJ1-1	CASSLAGENTEAFF	TGTGCCAGCAGCTTAGCGGGAGAGAACACTGAAGCTTTCTTT
TRBD2	-	TRBV11-2	TRBJ2-5	CASGRGLAGGRETQYF	TGTGCCAGCGGACGAGGACTAGCGGGAGGCAGGGAGACCCAGTACTTC
-	-	TRBV13	TRBJ2-7	CASSWGPYEQYF	TGTGCCAGCAGCTGGGGGCCCTACGAGCAGTACTTC
TRBD1	-	TRBV6-5	TRBJ1-2	CASRQDRDPNYGYTF	TGTGCCAGCAGGCAAGACAGGGACCCCAACTATGGCTACACCTTC
-	-	TRBV9	TRBJ2-5	CASSPGGQETQYF	TGTGCCAGCAGCCCCGGGGGACAAGAGACCCAGTACTTC
-	-	TRBV2	TRBJ2-7	CASTPPGARVEKYF	TGTGCCAGCACCCCCCCAGGGGCAAGAGTAGAGAAGTACTTC
TRBD2	-	TRBV9	TRBJ2-7	CASSVGLAGGYEQYF	TGTGCCAGCAGCGTAGGACTAGCGGGAGGCTACGAGCAGTACTTC
-	few	TRBV7-9	TRBJ2-7	CASSVSFYEQYF	TGTGCCAGCAGCGTTAGTTTCTACGAGCAGTACTTC
TRBD1	-	TRBV4-2	TRBJ2-7	CASSSRDSSYEQYF	TGTGCCAGCAGTAGCCGGGACAGTTCCTACGAGCAGTACTTC
-	-	TRBV4-1	TRBJ2-5	CASSFLAGQETQYF	TGCGCCAGCAGCTTCCTCGCGGGGCAAGAGACCCAGTACTTC